The clone carrying this T cell receptor beta chain came up many times. What it recognizes is unknown. This record comes from a study of CD8+CD57+ T cells in acquired aplastic anemia. Study-level information: Sorted CD4+ and CD8+ cell DNA averaged roughly 3 ug.

General study findings and limits: In common between the patients and the controls were approximately 30 CD8+ CDR3 sequences. Between patients and controls, CD8+ Simpson's diversity did not vary significantly.

This CDR3 is built from 12 residues. Germline loops: CDR1 LGHDT, CDR2 YNNKEL (reference sequence). V was shortened by 4 bases and J by 6 bases, with 10 bases between the two germline ends. Selection for sequencing was limited to patients who had shown CD8+CD57+ cell expansion by flow cytometry. TCR beta VDJ combinations and CDR3 sequences were profiled from genomic DNA. TCRdb fed the reads into MiXCR, producing one record per CDR3 protein. The data contain around 170,000 distinct CDR3 sequences, roughly half of them singletons. This sequence originates from a human donor with aplastic anemia. The genes are TRBV3-1 and TRBJ2-7; D is unresolved. The sample comprised sorted CD4+, CD8+, or CD8+CD57+ T cells (not recorded which) from PBMCs. Here the CDR3 DNA reads TGTGCCAGCAGCCGTCGGGCGACCGAGCAGTACTTC. This codes for CASSRRATEQYF.